Each of the 18 T cell receptor beta chains below was sequenced from the same sample in a study of T cells in Graves' hyperthyroidism and ophthalmopathy. Template material for amplifying TCR beta CDR3 regions consisted of RNA transcripts. In the first-round RT-PCR of the TCR CDR3, the HTBI primer set was used. TCRdb recomputed calls from the multiplex PCR reads with MiXCR, one row per CDR3 protein. Here the sample spans some 360,000 distinct CDR3 sequences, around 18% being singletons. Sequencing was done on a sample of blood. The receptors stem from a woman aged 35 to 49 with Graves' ophthalmopathy.

This clonotype was recorded many times. The chain carries TRBV28 and TRBJ1-6, with D tentatively TRBD1 (5 bases). Trimming stripped 5 bases from V and 8 bases from J, with 19 bases between. This CDR3 comprises 16 residues. Per the germline V gene, CDR1 is MDHEN and CDR2 is SYDVKM. The CDR3 region has the DNA TGTGCCAGCAGTCCCGGCGGACTGGGGGTGGATTCACCCCTCCACTTT. Residues: CASSPGGLGVDSPLHF.

This clonotype was seen repeatedly, ten times or more. The V and J genes are TRBV11-2 and TRBJ2-7, with D hard to call. V lost 1 base, J lost 0 bases, and 7 bases lay in between. Looked up from germline, CDR1 is SGHAT and CDR2 is FQNNGV. This CDR3 has 14 residues. In DNA form, the CDR3 reads TGTGCCAGCAGCTTAGGTATGGACTCCTACGAGCAGTACTTC. This gives the protein CASSLGMDSYEQYF.

This clonotype came up many times. This chain links TRBV15 with TRBJ2-3; 7 nucleotides match TRBD2. Germline V lookup: CDR1 LNHNV, CDR2 YYDKDF (reference sequence). Trimming cost V 0 bases and J 5 bases; bases outside gene matches: 8. CDR3 length: 16 amino acids. CDR3 loop: CATSRERAVAGDTQYF. In DNA, the CDR3 is TGTGCCACCAGCAGAGAAAGGGCGGTAGCGGGAGATACGCAGTATTTT.

A note on this clonotype: A read error may produce the germline difference seen at one junction end. The chain has TRBV6-2 or TRBV6-3 and TRBJ1-5; D not resolved. This CDR3 is built from 13 residues. CDR1 is MNHEY and CDR2 is SVGEGT in the germline V gene. The CDR3 bases are TGTGCCAGCAGTTCCTCGAACTCTCAGCCCCAGCTTTTT. Translated: CASSSSNSQPQLF.

This clonotype was seen at least ten times. This chain links TRBV28 with TRBJ1-5; a weak D match, TRBD1 (6 bases). CDR1 and CDR2 (germline): MDHEN, SYDVKM. The CDR3 sequence is 14 residues long. The V end was cut by 2 bases, the J end by 4 bases, with 9 bases between. This CDR3 is CASSLGGDNQPQHF. In DNA, the CDR3 is TGTGCCAGCAGTTTAGGGGGCGATAATCAGCCCCAGCATTTT.

This clonotype was picked up many times. The chain has TRBV12-3 or TRBV12-4 and TRBJ2-7; D is unclear. V was trimmed by 6 bases and J by 0 bases, leaving 6 bases between them. This CDR3 is 12 amino acids long. For the CDR3, the DNA is TGTGCCAGCAGCCGGAGCTCCTACGAGCAGTACTTC. Residues: CASSRSSYEQYF.

In this sample, this clonotype turned up many times. This chain joins TRBV20-1 and TRBJ1-5; D remains unclear. The CDR3 totals 13 residues. The germline V and J ends were trimmed by 4 bases and 1 base, with 8 bases remaining between them. Germline V gives CDR1 DFQATT, CDR2 SNEGSKA (reference sequence). CDR3 sequence (DNA): TGCAGTGCTATGGGAGCAAGCAATCAGCCCCAGCATTTT. This translates into CSAMGASNQPQHF.

This clonotype has ten or more counts. V is TRBV10-2 and J is TRBJ2-7, with D uncertain. Germline CDR1 WSHSY, CDR2 SAAADI. V lost 8 bases and J 6 bases, leaving 11 bases between the germline ends. This CDR3 has 11 amino acids. CDR3 in amino acids: CASVDRFEQYF. The CDR3 DNA follows: TGCGCCAGCGTCGATCGATTCGAGCAGTACTTC.

This clonotype occurred many times. J is TRBJ2-6 and V is TRBV11-2; tentative D call: TRBD2 (6 bases). Looked up from germline, CDR1 is SGHAT and CDR2 is FQNNGV. The ends were cut back, 0 bases at V and 0 bases at J, with 12 bases in the middle. The CDR3 has 18 amino acids. DNA of the CDR3: TGTGCCAGCAGCTTAGAGGGGAGGTCTAGCTCTGGGGCCAACGTCCTGACTTTC. It specifies CASSLEGRSSSGANVLTF.

This clonotype was detected many times. The chain combines TRBV2 with TRBJ2-2; possible D gene TRBD2, 5 bases. The ends were cut back, 7 bases at V and 4 bases at J, with 16 bases in the middle. Germline CDR1 is SNHLY and CDR2 is FYNNEI. This CDR3 region has 15 residues. CDR3 DNA: TGTGCCAGCAACCGGGCCGCTGCGGGCACCGGGGAGCTGTTTTTT. This gives the protein CASNRAAAGTGELFF.

The V gene is TRBV29-1, the J gene TRBJ1-5; TRBD1 aligns across 8 bases. V was clipped by 7 bases and J by 5 bases; unmatched bases: 4. Germline V lookup: CDR1 SQVTM, CDR2 ANQGSEA. The CDR3 is 12 amino acids. CDR3 in amino acids: CSAGTGYQPQHF. The CDR3, as DNA: TGCAGCGCCGGGACAGGCTATCAGCCCCAGCATTTT. The full variable domain, its missing parts supplied by reference TRBV29-1 and TRBJ1-5, is SAVISQKPSRDICQRGTSLTIQCQVDSQVTMMFWYRQQPGQSLTLIATANQGSEATYESGFVIDKFPISRPNLTFSTLTVSNMSPEDSSIYLCSAGTGYQPQHFGDGTRLSIL.

This clonotype was seen at least ten times. The chain couples TRBV28 to TRBJ2-7; tentative D call: TRBD2 (6 bases). Trimming took 3 bases from V and 4 from J, leaving 16 bases between them. This CDR3 has 15 residues. Germline-derived CDR1 and CDR2 are MDHEN and SYDVKM. The CDR3, as DNA: TGTGCCAGCAGTTTTGCGGGATCGAGGCTATACGAGCAGTACTTC. It specifies CASSFAGSRLYEQYF.

This clonotype was detected many times. The J gene is TRBJ1-5, the V gene TRBV12-3 or TRBV12-4; 8 bases match TRBD1. This CDR3 spans 16 amino acids. Trimming removed 5 bases from V and 3 bases from J; junction bases left unmatched: 9. The CDR3 DNA sequence: TGTGCCAGCAGTAACCCTCGGACAGGGCTCAATCAGCCCCAGCATTTT. Amino acids: CASSNPRTGLNQPQHF.

This chain connects TRBV27 to TRBJ1-5; D is undetermined. Germline lookup yields CDR1 MNHEY and CDR2 SMNVEV (reference sequence). This CDR3 has 14 amino acids. Trimming cost V 6 bases and J 1 base, with 10 bases left between them. The CDR3 nucleotides read TGTGCCAGCAGATCGGGCCGGAGCAATCAGCCCCAGCATTTT. Translation gives CASRSGRSNQPQHF.

This clonotype was seen at least ten times. The CDR3 coding sequence is TGTGCCAGCAATACAGGGTTCGGGAACACTGAAGCTTTCTTT. Its translation is CASNTGFGNTEAFF. This chain connects TRBV2 to TRBJ1-1, with D possibly matching TRBD1 (6 bases). The germline V gene has CDR1 SNHLY and CDR2 FYNNEI. Trimming stripped 7 bases from V and 1 base from J, with 13 bases between. The CDR3 extends over 14 amino acids.

This clonotype was picked up many times. V and J are TRBV19 and TRBJ1-3; D possibly corresponds to TRBD1 (5 bases). Germline V CDR1 and CDR2: LNHDA, SQIVND (reference sequence). CDR3 length: 14 amino acids. The V end was cut by 6 bases, the J end by 3 bases, with 12 bases between. In DNA, the CDR3 is TGTGCCAGTAGAATCGACAGCGTTGGAAACACCATATATTTT. Encoded protein: CASRIDSVGNTIYF.

This chain joins TRBV12-3 or TRBV12-4 and TRBJ2-5; weak D call: TRBD2 (6 bases). V was clipped by 0 bases and J by 2 bases, with 10 bases between them. The CDR3 is 15 residues long. CDR3 in amino acids: CASSLAYSGQETQYF. For the CDR3, the DNA is TGTGCCAGCAGTTTAGCGTATAGCGGACAAGAGACCCAGTACTTC.

In DNA form, the CDR3 reads TGCAGCGTTGAAAGCTGGATGTCCGGGACAGACTCCTACGAGCAGTACTTC. Protein product: CSVESWMSGTDSYEQYF. The chain recombines TRBV29-1 with TRBJ2-7; 7 bases match TRBD1. Trimming removed 2 bases from V and 0 bases from J; junction bases left unmatched: 13. Germline lookup yields CDR1 SQVTM and CDR2 ANQGSEA. The CDR3 length is 17 residues.